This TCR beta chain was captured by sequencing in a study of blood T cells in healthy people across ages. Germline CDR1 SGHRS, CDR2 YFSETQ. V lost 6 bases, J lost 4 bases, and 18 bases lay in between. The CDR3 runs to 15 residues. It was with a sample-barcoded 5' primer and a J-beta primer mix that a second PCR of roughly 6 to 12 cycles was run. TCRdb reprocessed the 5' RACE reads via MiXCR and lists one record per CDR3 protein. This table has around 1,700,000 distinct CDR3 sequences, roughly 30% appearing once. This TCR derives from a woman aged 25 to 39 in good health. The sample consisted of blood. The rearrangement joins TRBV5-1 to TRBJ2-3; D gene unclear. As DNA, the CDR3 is TGCGCCAGCACGACGGCTCTCGGCCAGCCAGATACGCAGTATTTT. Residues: CASTTALGQPDTQYF.